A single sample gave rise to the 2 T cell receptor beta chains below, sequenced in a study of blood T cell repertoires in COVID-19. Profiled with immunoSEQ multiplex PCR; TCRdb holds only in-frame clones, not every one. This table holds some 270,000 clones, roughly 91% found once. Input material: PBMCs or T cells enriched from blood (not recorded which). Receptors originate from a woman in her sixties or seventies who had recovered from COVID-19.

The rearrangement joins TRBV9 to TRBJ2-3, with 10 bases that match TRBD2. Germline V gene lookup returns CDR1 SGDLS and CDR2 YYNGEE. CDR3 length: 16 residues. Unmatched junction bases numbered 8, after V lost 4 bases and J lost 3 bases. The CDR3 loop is CASSTQAGGPTDTQYF. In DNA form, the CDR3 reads TGTGCCAGCAGCACACAAGCGGGAGGGCCAACAGATACGCAGTATTTT.

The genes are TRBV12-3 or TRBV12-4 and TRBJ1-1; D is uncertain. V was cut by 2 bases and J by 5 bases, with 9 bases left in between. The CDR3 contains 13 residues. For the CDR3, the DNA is TGTGCCAGCAGTTTATGGCGAGGGACTGAAGCTTTCTTT. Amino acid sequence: CASSLWRGTEAFF.